These 26 T cell receptor beta chains came from one sample sequenced in a study of shared T cell receptors in the human thymus. Method: immunoSEQ multiplex PCR; TCRdb's copy keeps in-frame clones and lacks some. The table includes about 610,000 clones, roughly 88% detected once. The sample was also reused in another study, on human thymus T cells.

Sequenced sample: thymocytes. The receptors shown here come from a boy in the first two years of life with a congenital heart defect.

This rearrangement joins TRBV5-5 to TRBJ1-3; 8 bases line up with TRBD1. Germline CDR1 reads SGHKS; CDR2 reads YYEKEE (reference sequence). This CDR3 region has 15 residues. Trimming removed 3 bases from V and 0 bases from J; junction bases left unmatched: 2. In DNA form, the CDR3 reads TGTGCCAGCAGCTGGGGACAGGACTCTGGAAACACCATATATTTT. It encodes CASSWGQDSGNTIYF.

This clone occurred a few times. The rearrangement links TRBV10-3 to TRBJ2-3; D is unclear. Germline lookup yields CDR1 ENHRY and CDR2 SYGVKD. The CDR3 contains 14 residues. V was trimmed by 7 bases and J by 2 bases, leaving 13 bases between them. Here the CDR3 reads CAINPGHDTDTQYF. In nucleotides, the CDR3 is TGTGCCATCAACCCAGGCCATGACACAGATACGCAGTATTTT.

The CDR3 is CASSLDATSGRTGELFF. The CDR3 region has the DNA TGTGCCAGCAGCTTAGACGCTACTAGCGGGAGGACCGGGGAGCTGTTTTTT. The genes are TRBV11-3 and TRBJ2-2; the match to TRBD2 covers 12 bases. J lost 5 bases, V lost 0 bases, and 4 bases had no gene match. This CDR3 has 17 residues. CDR1 is SGHNT and CDR2 is YENEEA in the germline V gene.

This clone was counted a few times. The rearrangement joins TRBV7-9 to TRBJ2-7; 9 bases align to TRBD2. V lost 5 bases and J lost 6; bases outside the gene matches: 2. From germline, CDR1 is SEHNR and CDR2 FQNEAQ (reference sequence). The CDR3 sequence is 12 residues long. The CDR3 bases are TGTGCCAGCAGCGGCGGGGGGGCCGAGCAGTACTTC. It yields the protein CASSGGGAEQYF.

Remarks on this clone: Distinct nucleotide sequences in the sample also encode this CDR3. The rearrangement links TRBV27 to TRBJ2-7; perhaps TRBD2 as D (6 bases). Germline values: CDR1 MNHEY, CDR2 SMNVEV (reference sequence). The germline V and J ends were trimmed by 5 bases and 1 base, with 9 bases remaining between them. The CDR3 spans 13 residues. The CDR3 reads CASSRRGSYEQYF. The DNA for the CDR3 is TGTGCCAGCAGTCGACGGGGGTCCTACGAGCAGTACTTC.

This clone was observed a single time. CDR3 sequence reads: CASSLGPTEAKNIQYF. The CDR3 DNA reads as TGCGCCAGCAGCTTGGGGCCGACAGAAGCCAAAAACATTCAGTACTTC. V and J are TRBV5-1 and TRBJ2-4, with D perhaps matching TRBD1 (5 bases). Germline assignment: CDR1 SGHRS and CDR2 YFSETQ. This CDR3 is 16 amino acids long. V lost 0 bases and J lost 0, with 10 bases in between.

The genes are TRBV10-2 and TRBJ2-1, with 9 bases identical to TRBD2. Germline values: CDR1 WSHSY, CDR2 SAAADI. V shed 2 bases, J shed 10 bases, and the junction held 9 bases outside the gene matches. The length of the CDR3 is 15 residues. The CDR3 region is CASSEMVAGVREQFF. The CDR3 DNA reads TGCGCCAGCAGTGAGATGGTAGCGGGAGTCCGCGAGCAGTTCTTC.

The J gene is TRBJ2-4, the V gene TRBV10-1; 8 bases agree with TRBD1. The CDR3 is 14 residues long. V gave up 10 bases and J gave up 0 bases; unmatched junction bases: 5. Germline loops: CDR1 WNHNN, CDR2 SYGVQD (reference sequence). For the CDR3, the DNA is TGCGCCAAAAAGGACAGGGTAGCCAAAAACATTCAGTACTTC. Amino acid sequence: CAKKDRVAKNIQYF.

The chain couples TRBV6-5 to TRBJ2-5, with 11 bases lining up with TRBD1. CDR1 is MNHEY and CDR2 is SVGAGI in the germline V gene. V shed 5 bases, J shed 5 bases, and the junction held 4 bases outside the gene matches. The CDR3 is 14 amino acids. DNA of the CDR3: TGTGCCAGCAGTCGCGGGACAGGGGGGGAGACCCAGTACTTC. Its protein is CASSRGTGGETQYF.

V usage is TRBV5-6 and J usage is TRBJ2-1; no clear D gene. This CDR3 has 15 amino acids. V lost 1 base to trimming and J lost 0 bases, with 8 bases between them. Looked up from germline, CDR1 is SGHDT and CDR2 is YYEEEE. CDR3 residues: CASSLIRSSYNEQFF. CDR3 sequence (DNA): TGTGCCAGCAGCTTGATTCGGAGCTCCTACAATGAGCAGTTCTTC.

The chain joins TRBV7-9 to TRBJ2-5; tentative D call: TRBD2 (5 bases). The CDR3 extends over 16 amino acids. Trimming took 5 bases from V and 5 from J, leaving 21 bases between them. Germline-derived CDR1 and CDR2 are SEHNR and FQNEAQ (reference sequence). The CDR3 bases are TGTGCCAGCAGCCCTAGTACCTACGGGGAGTCGGAGACCCAGTACTTC. It encodes CASSPSTYGESETQYF.

This rearrangement joins TRBV11-2 to TRBJ2-1, with 9 bases matching TRBD2. This CDR3 region has 15 residues. Germline V gives CDR1 SGHAT, CDR2 FQNNGV. V gave up 2 bases and J gave up 7 bases; unmatched junction bases: 6. Here the CDR3 reads CASSLRLAGNNEQFF. DNA for the CDR3: TGTGCCAGCAGCTTACGTCTAGCGGGAAATAATGAGCAGTTCTTC.

This clone was recorded once. V is TRBV27 and J is TRBJ2-1, with 14 bases that match TRBD2. This CDR3 has 15 residues. CDR1 MNHEY and CDR2 SMNVEV come from the germline V gene (reference sequence). The ends lost 6 bases at V and 8 bases at J; junction bases unmatched: 6. CDR3: CASRRGLAGVYEQFF. Written as DNA, the CDR3 is TGTGCCAGCAGAAGGGGACTAGCGGGAGTGTATGAGCAGTTCTTC.

The CDR3 DNA sequence: TGCGCCAGCAGCCAAGATGGTGGGACTAGCGGGAGGATGGGACAAGAGACCCAGTACTTC. The encoded protein is CASSQDGGTSGRMGQETQYF. The chain is built from TRBV4-3 and TRBJ2-5; 15 bases align to TRBD2. The germline V gene has CDR1 LGHNA and CDR2 YSLEER. CDR3 length: 20 amino acids. The V and J ends lost 0 bases and 2 bases, in that order; junction bases with no gene match: 10.

The J gene is TRBJ1-4, the V gene TRBV6-5; 8 bases line up with TRBD1. After removal of 2 bases from V and 5 bases from J, the junction contained 4 bases not matched to a gene. The CDR3 totals 15 residues. Germline-derived CDR1 and CDR2 are MNHEY and SVGAGI. The CDR3 sequence is CASSYRTGQNEKLFF. In nucleotides, the CDR3 is TGTGCCAGCAGTTACCGGACAGGGCAAAATGAAAAACTGTTTTTT.

This clone was detected once. The V gene is TRBV4-3, the J gene TRBJ1-1, with TRBD1 as a possible D gene (5 bases). From germline, CDR1 is LGHNA and CDR2 YSLEER. Trimming took 3 bases from V and 3 from J, leaving 14 bases between them. This CDR3 contains 15 residues. The CDR3: CASSHAGRGHTEAFF. The DNA of the CDR3 is TGCGCCAGCAGCCATGCCGGGAGGGGACACACTGAAGCTTTCTTT.

The table lists this clone with a count of one. This chain links TRBV11-2 with TRBJ1-1, with D maybe TRBD1 (5 bases). V lost 5 bases, J lost 5 bases, and 18 bases lay in between. The germline CDR1 and CDR2 sequences are SGHAT and FQNNGV. The CDR3 has 15 residues. The CDR3 reads CASSPPGHLGTEAFF. The CDR3 coding sequence is TGTGCCAGCAGCCCTCCCGGACACTTGGGGACTGAAGCTTTCTTT.

The chain carries TRBV5-4 and TRBJ2-7, with a possible D match to TRBD2 (7 bases). Germline V gene sequence: CDR1 SGHNT, CDR2 YYREEE (reference sequence). Deletions cut 4 bases from V and 0 bases from J, with 20 bases between. The CDR3 contains 17 residues. The CDR3: CASSPRWGRESSYEQYF. CDR3 nucleotides: TGTGCCAGCAGCCCGCGGTGGGGGCGGGAGAGCTCCTACGAGCAGTACTTC.

J is TRBJ2-1 and V is TRBV4-2; 9 nucleotides line up with TRBD2. CDR3 length: 15 residues. Germline CDR1 LGHNA, CDR2 YNFKEQ. Trimming at V came to 0 bases and at J to 9 bases, leaving 6 bases not matched to a gene. The CDR3 spells CASSQDTGLAGEQFF. CDR3 DNA sequence: TGTGCCAGCAGCCAAGATACGGGACTAGCTGGTGAGCAGTTCTTC.

The DNA for the CDR3 is TGCGCCAGCAGCCAACGTCTTCTAGCGGCTAGCACAGATACGCAGTATTTT. The encoded protein is CASSQRLLAASTDTQYF. The V and J genes are TRBV4-3 and TRBJ2-3; 7 bases match TRBD2. V lost 2 bases and J lost 0; bases outside the gene matches: 8. Per the germline V gene, CDR1 is LGHNA and CDR2 is YSLEER. The CDR3 is made up of 17 amino acids.

The chain has TRBV29-1 and TRBJ1-1, with D possibly being TRBD1 (5 bases). Looked up from germline, CDR1 is SQVTM and CDR2 is ANQGSEA. Trimming cost V 7 bases and J 1 base, with 10 bases left between them. This CDR3 spans 12 amino acids. This CDR3 is CSARQGNTEAFF. The DNA of the CDR3 is TGCAGCGCCCGGCAGGGGAACACTGAAGCTTTCTTT.

The chain has TRBV27 and TRBJ2-7; D perhaps matches TRBD1 (5 bases). CDR3 length: 16 amino acids. The V gene's germline CDR1 is MNHEY and CDR2 SMNVEV (reference sequence). Trimming left V 5 bases short and J 0 bases short, with 17 bases between. The CDR3: CASSPRAGPDSYEQYF. DNA for the CDR3: TGTGCCAGCAGTCCACGAGCAGGGCCGGACTCCTACGAGCAGTACTTC.

The CDR3 nucleotides read TGTGCCAGCAGACTAGCGGTAAATGAGCAGTTCTTC. This gives the protein CASRLAVNEQFF. The V call is TRBV27, the J call TRBJ2-1; 8 nucleotides match TRBD2. The CDR3 is 12 residues long. V was clipped by 6 bases and J by 7 bases; unmatched bases: 2. Germline V gene sequence: CDR1 MNHEY, CDR2 SMNVEV (reference sequence).

The chain combines TRBV29-1 with TRBJ2-7; possibly TRBD1 for D (5 bases). CDR1 is SQVTM and CDR2 is ANQGSEA in the germline V gene. V lost 7 bases and J lost 2, with 15 bases in between. The CDR3 contains 13 residues. DNA of the CDR3: TGCAGCGGGGGCGATGGGCCTCCCTACGAGCAGTACTTC. It yields the protein CSGGDGPPYEQYF.

This chain connects TRBV10-2 to TRBJ1-4; D perhaps matches TRBD1 (5 bases). The CDR3 consists of 14 residues. Trimming removed 2 bases at V and 4 bases at J, with 8 bases between. The V gene's germline CDR1 is WSHSY and CDR2 SAAADI. In nucleotides, the CDR3 is TGCGCCAGCAGTGAGCTGACAGATAATGAAAAACTGTTTTTT. Translated: CASSELTDNEKLFF.

This clone was detected once. This chain uses TRBV5-5 with TRBJ1-2; D remains ambiguous. The CDR3 runs to 16 residues. The ends were cut back, 3 bases at V and 0 bases at J, with 15 bases in the middle. Germline-derived CDR1 and CDR2 are SGHKS and YYEKEE (reference sequence). The CDR3 bases are TGTGCCAGCAGCTCGAACGGGTGGCAGACTAACTATGGCTACACCTTC. Amino acids: CASSSNGWQTNYGYTF.